This T cell receptor (beta chain) comes out of a study of T cell changes during pregnancy in multiple sclerosis. The assay was immunoSEQ multiplex PCR, and TCRdb's table has in-frame clones only and misses some. The table lists roughly 60,000 clones, just over 90% of them singletons. V lost 5 bases to trimming and J lost 6 bases; unmatched junction nucleotides: 7. Germline V gives CDR1 SGHTA, CDR2 FQGTGA. The CDR3 runs 14 residues. The sequence derives from a female donor with multiple sclerosis, enrolled in a pregnancy study. The sample consisted of CD4+ T cells from peripheral blood mononuclear cells, taken before pregnancy. The rearrangement joins TRBV7-3 to TRBJ2-4; 7 bases are a match to TRBD2. Here the CDR3 reads CASSPGTTSNIQYF. The CDR3 DNA sequence: TGTGCCAGCAGCCCCGGGACTACGTCAAACATTCAGTACTTC.